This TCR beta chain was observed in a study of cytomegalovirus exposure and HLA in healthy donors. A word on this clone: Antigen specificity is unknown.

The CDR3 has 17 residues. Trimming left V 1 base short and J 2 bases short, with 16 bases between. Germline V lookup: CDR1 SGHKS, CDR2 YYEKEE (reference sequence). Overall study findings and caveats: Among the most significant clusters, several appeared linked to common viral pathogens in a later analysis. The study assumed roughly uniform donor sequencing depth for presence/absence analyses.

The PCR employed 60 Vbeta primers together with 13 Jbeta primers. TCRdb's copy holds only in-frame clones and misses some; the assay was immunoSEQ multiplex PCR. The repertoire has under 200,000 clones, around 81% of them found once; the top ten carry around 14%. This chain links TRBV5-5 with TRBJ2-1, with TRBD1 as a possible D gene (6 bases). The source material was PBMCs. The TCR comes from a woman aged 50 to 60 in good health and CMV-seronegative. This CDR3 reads CASSLHERGMPYNEQFF. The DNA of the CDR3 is TGTGCCAGCAGCTTGCACGAAAGGGGGATGCCCTACAATGAGCAGTTCTTC.